This record covers a single TCR beta chain. This clone was seen just once. The specificity of this receptor is unknown. No base quality values were provided; no much bigger clone lies one nucleotide off. Libraries came from the immunoSEQ multiplex PCR assay. In the authors' own workflow: A statistical classification framework was built to diagnose cytomegalovirus status from the catalog of TCR beta chain sequences. Not all clones reach the TCRdb copy of this immuneACCESS table, which keeps in-frame sequences only. Checked studies attribute under half of the gap to unresolved V genes and leave the rest unexplained. The V and J calls and clone size are taken from that table; D and trimming were inferred from the DNA. The sample table lists 95,000 to 150,000 clones, around 85% of them with a count of one. Approximately 2% of the sample belongs to the ten largest clones. This specimen comes from a study of cytomegalovirus exposure and HLA in healthy donors (dated by TCRdb to about 2017). Broadly, across the study: According to a later analysis, one platform produced both the roughly 120 validation repertoires and the roughly 660 repertoires of the first cohort. The aim of the study was to test whether cataloging public T cell receptors could identify signatures of past pathogen exposure. Along with the approximately 700-subject first cohort, a separate validation cohort of over a hundred different subjects was used. High-throughput TCR immunosequencing, statistical association of individual TCRs with disease status, and machine learning were combined to predict cytomegalovirus infection status.

Separate from the roughly 650-subject first cohort, the validation cohort of about 130 subjects was the group to which the donors belonged. Findings and caveats that apply to the study as a whole: In the study, about 150 TCR beta chains were listed as associated with cytomegalovirus. While some public TCRs were present in many individuals, most TCR sequences turned up only very rarely across donors. The authors suggested that the approach could potentially be generalized to other disease states and immunological phenotypes. A later analysis found that TCRs clustered in the first cohort also tended to co-occur in the 95 to 150 validation repertoires, with more than 90% of cluster scores above 0. A later analysis lacked HLA typing for the validation cohort, so it scored co-occurrence in that cohort across all 120 repertoires. In both the original and validation cohorts, the classifier was reported to diagnose cytomegalovirus status with high specificity and sensitivity. In vitro tests confirmed that a few of the cytomegalovirus-associated TCR beta chains recognize cytomegalovirus antigens.

The sequence came from a woman in her 30s in good health and CMV-seronegative. Source material: PBMCs.

The CDR3: CASSVLSGTQYF. The DNA reads TGTGCCAGCAGCGTCCTCTCGGGGACCCAGTACTTC. The rearranged chain carries TRBV11-3 and TRBJ2-5, with the D segment identity uncertain. Based on the germline V gene, the CDR1 and CDR2 sequences are SGHNT and YENEEA. CDR3 length: 12 amino acids, cysteine to phenylalanine. The entry retains the CDR3 DNA only, 36 bases that are in frame from base 1. V is shortened by 5 bases, J by 7 bases, and the region joining them spans 11 bases.